The 18 T cell receptor beta chains listed next were all sequenced from one sample in a study of cytomegalovirus exposure and HLA in healthy donors. In the PCR, 60 Vbeta and 13 Jbeta primers were used. TCRdb's table, derived via immunoSEQ multiplex PCR, lists solely in-frame clones and lacks some. Listed are approximately 120,000 clones; 2% falls within the top ten. The sample taken for sequencing was PBMCs. These receptors all stem from a woman aged 55-75 years in good health and CMV-seronegative.

V is TRBV4-2 and J is TRBJ2-2, with D possibly TRBD2 on 6 matching bases. Between the trimmed V and J ends, which lost 0 bases and 4 bases, there was a span of 18 bases. CDR3 length equals 18 residues. Per the germline V gene, CDR1 is LGHNA and CDR2 is YNFKEQ. DNA of the CDR3: TGTGCCAGCAGCCAAGATCTTCCGGGCGGGGAGGTCACCGGGGAGCTGTTTTTT. It is translated as CASSQDLPGGEVTGELFF.

The chain links TRBV10-1 to TRBJ2-3; TRBD2 agrees at 8 bases. Germline assignment: CDR1 WNHNN and CDR2 SYGVQD (reference sequence). Trimming cost V 0 bases and J 4 bases; bases outside gene matches: 6. The CDR3 has 16 residues. CDR3 in DNA: TGCGCCAGCAGTGAGTCCTCTGCGGGAGGAGCAGATACGCAGTATTTT. Protein sequence: CASSESSAGGADTQYF.

The chain couples TRBV5-1 to TRBJ1-2; weak D call: TRBD1 (6 bases). V dropped 2 bases and J dropped 4 bases, with 9 bases sitting between them. The CDR3 is made up of 13 amino acids. CDR1 is SGHRS and CDR2 is YFSETQ in the germline V gene. The chain's CDR3 is CASSFDRTYGYTF. The CDR3 bases are TGCGCCAGCAGCTTTGACAGGACCTATGGCTACACCTTC.

This rearrangement joins TRBV28 to TRBJ2-4; TRBD1 is a possible D gene (6 bases). V lost 5 bases and J 8 bases, leaving 16 bases between the germline ends. CDR3 length: 14 amino acids. The germline CDR1 and CDR2 sequences are MDHEN and SYDVKM. The CDR3 DNA sequence: TGTGCCAGCAGTGATGAACAGGGTCAGGACATTCAGTACTTC. Amino acids: CASSDEQGQDIQYF.

V usage is TRBV7-2 and J usage is TRBJ2-3, with 9 bases aligning to TRBD1. After removal of 6 bases from V and 2 bases from J, the junction contained 12 bases not matched to a gene. This CDR3 contains 17 residues. Germline V lookup: CDR1 SGHTA, CDR2 FQGNSA. The CDR3 loop is CASSRYGQGILTDTQYF. As DNA, the CDR3 is TGTGCCAGCAGTCGTTACGGACAGGGGATCCTCACAGATACGCAGTATTTT.

The rearrangement joins TRBV4-1 to TRBJ2-1, with 8 positions matching TRBD2. Per germline, CDR1 MGHRA and CDR2 YSYEKL. After removal of 4 bases from V and 5 bases from J, the junction contained 10 bases not matched to a gene. The CDR3 is 16 amino acids. Here the CDR3 DNA reads TGCGCCAGCAGCCGATTACTAGCGGAGGTCCACAATGAGCAGTTCTTC. Amino acid sequence: CASSRLLAEVHNEQFF.

V is TRBV9 and J is TRBJ2-1; TRBD2 matches at 8 bases. Germline trimming cut 7 bases from V and 6 bases from J; bases unmatched to any gene: 15. This CDR3 spans 16 amino acids. Germline V lookup: CDR1 SGDLS, CDR2 YYNGEE. As DNA, the CDR3 is TGTGCCAGCTCCGTCACGGGGGGCGGGGGGTCCAATGAGCAGTTCTTC. It is translated as CASSVTGGGGSNEQFF.

With regard to this clone: This sample also contains other DNA sequences that code for the same CDR3. The rearrangement joins TRBV5-1 to TRBJ2-7; 8 bases align to TRBD1. In germline, CDR1 is SGHRS, CDR2 YFSETQ. The trim removed 0 bases at V and 0 bases at J, leaving 2 bases unmatched. This CDR3 region has 15 residues. Here the CDR3 DNA reads TGCGCCAGCAGCTTGGGACAGGGGTTCTCCTACGAGCAGTACTTC. Amino acids: CASSLGQGFSYEQYF.

The chain uses TRBV5-1 and TRBJ2-2, with 7 bases matching TRBD1. In germline, CDR1 is SGHRS, CDR2 YFSETQ. With V trimmed by 4 bases and J by 6 bases, 9 bases remained unmatched. The CDR3 covers 15 residues. The CDR3 nucleotides read TGCGCCAGCAGCCCGGAGACAGGGTGGCCCGGGGAGCTGTTTTTT. It codes for CASSPETGWPGELFF.

The chain carries TRBV28 and TRBJ2-5, with TRBD2 matching over 7 bases. From germline, CDR1 is MDHEN and CDR2 SYDVKM. J lost 5 bases, V lost 7 bases, and 10 bases had no gene match. The CDR3 is made up of 14 amino acids. The CDR3 protein is CASTPGLSMETQYF. The CDR3, as DNA: TGTGCCAGCACGCCGGGACTAAGTATGGAGACCCAGTACTTC.

V usage is TRBV7-9 and J usage is TRBJ1-4; D is unclear. Germline CDR1 SEHNR, CDR2 FQNEAQ (reference sequence). The CDR3 sequence is 15 residues long. The V end was cut by 4 bases, the J end by 8 bases, with 17 bases between. The CDR3 here is CASSSVAGYREKLFF. In nucleotides, the CDR3 is TGTGCCAGCAGCTCAGTGGCCGGGTATCGGGAAAAACTGTTTTTT.

V and J are TRBV7-6 and TRBJ2-2; D is perhaps TRBD2 (6 bases). This CDR3 is 18 amino acids long. CDR1 and CDR2 from the germline V gene are SGHVS and FNYEAQ. The germline V and J ends were trimmed by 0 bases and 2 bases, with 16 bases remaining between them. CDR3 sequence reads: CASSLAGGINANTGELFF. CDR3 nucleotide sequence: TGTGCCAGCAGCTTAGCTGGCGGGATCAACGCCAACACCGGGGAGCTGTTTTTT.

CDR3 nucleotide sequence: TGTGCCAGCAGTGAAGTGGGACAGGGTACCGGGGAGCTGTTTTTT. Its protein product is CASSEVGQGTGELFF. This chain links TRBV2 with TRBJ2-2, with 9 bases lining up with TRBD1. The germline CDR1 and CDR2 sequences are SNHLY and FYNNEI. CDR3 length: 15 residues. The V segment lost 1 base and the J segment 5 bases; nucleotides outside the gene matches: 2.

V gene TRBV6-5 combines with J gene TRBJ1-1; TRBD1 is a possible D gene (5 bases). Trimming left V 6 bases short and J 3 bases short, with 17 bases between. Per the germline V gene, CDR1 is MNHEY and CDR2 is SVGAGI. The CDR3 has 15 amino acids. CDR3 loop: CASSQGGFLDTEAFF. The CDR3 DNA reads as TGTGCCAGCAGCCAGGGAGGGTTCCTGGACACTGAAGCTTTCTTT.

CDR3 loop: CASSLIIGAEADPGYTF. In DNA form, the CDR3 reads TGTGCCAGCAGCTTAATCATAGGCGCCGAGGCTGATCCTGGCTACACCTTC. V and J are TRBV13 and TRBJ1-2; D remains unclear. CDR3 length: 17 amino acids. V lost 2 bases and J 7 bases, leaving 23 bases between the germline ends. CDR1 is PRHDT, CDR2 FYEKMQ, per germline (reference sequence).

The chain links TRBV10-3 to TRBJ2-5; 9 nucleotides match TRBD2. CDR1 ENHRY and CDR2 SYGVKD come from the germline V gene. There are 13 residues in the CDR3. With 8 bases clipped from V and 4 bases from J, the junction kept 5 bases outside the gene matches. The CDR3 bases are TGTGCCATCGGAGTAGCGGGAGTAGAGACCCAGTACTTC. This codes for CAIGVAGVETQYF.

This chain connects TRBV5-1 to TRBJ2-3; TRBD2 aligns across 9 bases. Trimming removed 7 bases from V and 0 bases from J; junction bases left unmatched: 6. The germline V gene encodes CDR1 SGHRS and CDR2 YFSETQ. The CDR3 extends over 15 amino acids. CDR3 in DNA: TGCGCCAGCGAATTAGCGGGGGTTAGCACAGATACGCAGTATTTT. Its translation is CASELAGVSTDTQYF.

As DNA, the CDR3 is TGTGCCAGCAGTGAAATCTCCCGACTTGAAAAACTGTTTTTT. Encoded protein: CASSEISRLEKLFF. The chain couples TRBV2 to TRBJ1-4; D remains unclear. CDR1 is SNHLY and CDR2 is FYNNEI in the germline V gene. This CDR3 is 14 amino acids long. V lost 2 bases, J lost 7 bases, and 11 bases lay in between. The entire variable domain, with the rest obtained from reference TRBV2 and TRBJ1-4, is as follows: EPEVTQTPSHQVTQMGQEVILRCVPISNHLYFYWYRQILGQKVEFLVSFYNNEISEKSEIFDDQFSVERPDGSNFTLKIRSTKLEDSAMYFCASSEISRLEKLFFGSGTQLSVL.